This TCR beta chain emerged from a study of blood T cell repertoires in COVID-19. Turning to the study itself: In each case, the material was cDNA or gDNA derived from T cells, B-cell-depleted T cells, or PBMCs.

Per the germline V gene, CDR1 is LGHNA and CDR2 is YSLEER. This CDR3 has 16 residues. The V gene end was trimmed by 4 bases and the J gene end by 5 bases; junction bases not matched to a gene: 12. In the authors' methods: Nucleated cell counts were estimated from reference gene primer amplification. TCRdb's table, derived via immunoSEQ multiplex PCR, lists solely in-frame clones and lacks some. V, J and clone size are taken as reported in that table, and D and trimming were inferred from the DNA itself. This sample has tens of thousands of clones, with about four fifths found just once. The specimen was peripheral blood. V gene TRBV4-3 combines with J gene TRBJ2-7, with TRBD2 matching 9 bases. This clonotype originated in a man aged 80 or over with COVID-19, enrolled during active disease. CDR3: CASSPYSSGATHEQYF. The CDR3 region has the DNA TGCGCCAGCAGCCCCTACTCTAGCGGGGCCACCCACGAGCAGTACTTC.